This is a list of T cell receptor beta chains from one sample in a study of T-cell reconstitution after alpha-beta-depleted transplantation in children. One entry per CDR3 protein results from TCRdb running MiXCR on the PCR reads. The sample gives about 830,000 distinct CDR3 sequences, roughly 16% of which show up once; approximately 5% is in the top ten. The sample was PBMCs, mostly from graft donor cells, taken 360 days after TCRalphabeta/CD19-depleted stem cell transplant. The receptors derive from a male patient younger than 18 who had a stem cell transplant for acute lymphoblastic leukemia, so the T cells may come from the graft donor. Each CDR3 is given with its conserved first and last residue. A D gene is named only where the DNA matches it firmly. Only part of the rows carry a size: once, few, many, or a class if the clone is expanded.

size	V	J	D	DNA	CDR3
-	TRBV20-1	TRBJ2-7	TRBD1	TGCAGTGCTAAACCGGGACAGGGAAGCTCCTACGAGCAGTACTTC	CSAKPGQGSSYEQYF
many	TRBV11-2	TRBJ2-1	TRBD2	TGTGCCAGCAGCCTGGTAGGGACTAGGTACAATGAGCAGTTCTTC	CASSLVGTRYNEQFF
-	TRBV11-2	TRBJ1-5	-	TGTGCCAGCAGCCCAATTTGGGGTCGAAGGGGTCGGCCCCAGCATTTT	CASSPIWGRRGRPQHF
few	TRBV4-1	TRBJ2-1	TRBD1	TGCGCCAGCAGCCAACGCGACAGGGGACCCTACAATGAGCAGTTCTTC	CASSQRDRGPYNEQFF
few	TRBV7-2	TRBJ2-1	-	TGTGCCAGCAGCTTCCCCTGGAATGAGCAGTTCTTC	CASSFPWNEQFF
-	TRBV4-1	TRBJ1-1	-	TGCGCCAGCAGCCAAGATCGTCTAGCAGGGGATATGAACACTGAAGCTTTCTTT	CASSQDRLAGDMNTEAFF
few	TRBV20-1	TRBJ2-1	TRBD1	TGCAGTGCTAGAGACATCGGCAGGGGGTACAATGAGCAGTTCTTC	CSARDIGRGYNEQFF
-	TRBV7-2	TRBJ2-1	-	TGTGCCAGCAGCCGCCGGGGGCGGGAGCCCTACAATGAGCAGTTCTTC	CASSRRGREPYNEQFF
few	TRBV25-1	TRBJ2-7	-	TGTGCCAGCAGTGACCCCCGGGGGAGCTCCTACGAGCAGTACTTC	CASSDPRGSSYEQYF
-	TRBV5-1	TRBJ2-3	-	TGCGCCAGCAGCTTGATCCCAGTAGATACGCAGTATTTT	CASSLIPVDTQYF
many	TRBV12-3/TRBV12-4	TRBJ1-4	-	TGTGCCAGCAGTTCTCCCCACGACGGCCGGATTAATGAAAAACTGTTTTTT	CASSSPHDGRINEKLFF
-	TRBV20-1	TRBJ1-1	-	TGCAGTGCTAGAGATCTCGAGGTCACTGAAGCTTTCTTT	CSARDLEVTEAFF
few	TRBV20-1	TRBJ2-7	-	TGCAGTGCCAATACGGGCCCAGCGTCTTACGAGCAGTACTTC	CSANTGPASYEQYF
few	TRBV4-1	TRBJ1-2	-	TGCGCCAGCAGCCAACTGGGCGGAGGATATGGCTACACCTTC	CASSQLGGGYGYTF
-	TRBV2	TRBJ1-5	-	TGTGCCAGCCGGGCCCTCAATCAGCCCCAGCATTTT	CASRALNQPQHF
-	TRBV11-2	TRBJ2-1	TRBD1	TGTGCCAGCCTTCTTCGAGGGACAGGGGGCCCCAGCTCCTACAATGAGCAGTTCTTC	CASLLRGTGGPSSYNEQFF
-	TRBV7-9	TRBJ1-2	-	TGTGCCAGCAGCTCCCCAGGACGGGAAGCTAACTATGGCTACACCTTC	CASSSPGREANYGYTF
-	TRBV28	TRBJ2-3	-	TGTGCCAGCAGTTTAGTAGAAACAGATACGCAGTATTTT	CASSLVETDTQYF
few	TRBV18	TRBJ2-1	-	TGTGCCAGCTCACCCCCTAGGGGCCCACTCTACAATGAGCAGTTCTTC	CASSPPRGPLYNEQFF
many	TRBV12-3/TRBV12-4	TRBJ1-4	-	TGTGCCAGCAGTTTCTCCCTGGGGCTGAATAGAGAAAAACTGTTTTTT	CASSFSLGLNREKLFF
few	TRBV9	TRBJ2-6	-	TGTGCCAGCAGCGTAGGGGCCACTGGGGCCAACGTCCTGACTTTC	CASSVGATGANVLTF
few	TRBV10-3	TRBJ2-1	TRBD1	TGTGCCGTTCGGGACAGGGATTACAATGAGCAGTTCTTC	CAVRDRDYNEQFF